Many counts were recorded for the clone carrying this TCR beta chain. The antigen is not known. The TCR beta profiling, which covered VDJ combination and CDR3 sequence, was carried out using genomic DNA as the template. MiXCR, applied by TCRdb to the reads, yields one record per CDR3 protein. This table has approximately 470,000 distinct CDR3 sequences, around 32% appearing once. Whoever was chosen for sequencing had shown CD8+CD57+ cell expansion by flow cytometry. Each of the patients presented with severe acquired aplastic anemia. The sample originates from a study of CD8+CD57+ T cells in acquired aplastic anemia. Turning to the study itself: The DNA of sorted CD4+ and CD8+ cells averaged approximately 3.4 ug. Regarding the study as a whole: Patients shared just under 30 CD8+ CDR3 sequences with controls. Patient and control CD8+ Simpson's diversity was not significantly different.

Per germline, CDR1 LNHNV and CDR2 YYDKDF (reference sequence). V was pared by 3 bases and J by 4 bases, with 12 bases between. CDR3 length: 14 amino acids. J is TRBJ1-2 and V is TRBV15, with TRBD1 as a possible D gene (6 bases). The clonotype was recovered from a human donor with aplastic anemia. What was sequenced was sorted CD4+, CD8+, or CD8+CD57+ T cells (not recorded which) from PBMCs. The chain's CDR3 is CATSSPRDIYGYTF. The CDR3 coding sequence is TGTGCCACCAGCAGTCCTCGGGACATCTATGGCTACACCTTC.